This T cell receptor beta chain comes out of a study of shared clonotypes between healthy human individuals. Study-wide points: Limitation of the genetic and exposure-history diversity represented came from the few donors.

This clone was observed once. The antigen remains unidentified. How the authors handled the data: Filtering differed, since immunoSEQ gave only junction sequences and no quality scores. This table comes from immunoSEQ multiplex PCR, and its TCRdb copy is limited to in-frame clones, with some not included. D and trimming come from the DNA, and the V and J calls and clone size come from that table. The sample yields roughly 760,000 clones, 74% seen once. Source material: memory CD4+ T cells sorted from blood. The subset is: CD45RA-negative fraction. The receptor comes from a woman between 25 and 40 years old in good health.

CDR3: CASSLGGDPTAYEQYF. DNA for the CDR3: TGCGCCAGCAGCTTGGGCGGAGACCCAACAGCCTACGAGCAGTACTTC. The rearrangement links TRBV5-1 to TRBJ2-7; D call uncertain. V was clipped by 0 bases and J by 2 bases, with 15 bases between them. The germline V gene encodes CDR1 SGHRS and CDR2 YFSETQ. The CDR3 sequence is 16 residues long.